This T cell receptor (beta chain) was documented in a study of blood T cells in healthy people across ages. Points from the study as a whole: A roughly linear age-dependent decrease characterized TCR beta diversity per million T cells.

The CDR3 runs to 15 residues. V dropped 5 bases and J dropped 0 bases, with 13 bases sitting between them. The germline V gene encodes CDR1 SGHAT and CDR2 FQNNGV. A remark on this clonotype: Its cognate antigen is unknown.

Next came a second PCR, run for about 7 to 12 cycles, which used a sample-barcoded 5' primer along with a J-beta primer mix. Each CDR3 protein is one row after TCRdb ran MiXCR on the 5' RACE reads. Counted here are over 1,200,000 distinct CDR3 sequences, 55% to 75% occurring once; the ten biggest clones make up 5.5% to 8%. The rearrangement links TRBV11-2 to TRBJ1-2, with D possibly matching TRBD1 (6 bases). The specimen sequenced was blood. The TCR was taken from a man aged 18-30 years in good health. The DNA of the CDR3 is TGTGCCAGCAGCAGGCGGACAGCTGCTAACTATGGCTACACCTTC. Its translation is CASSRRTAANYGYTF.